The 10 T cell receptor beta chains reported below all come from one sample, sequenced in a study of memory CD4+ T cells and cytomegalovirus serostatus. The method was immunoSEQ multiplex PCR; TCRdb's version includes in-frame clones alone and lacks a portion of them. Of 25,000 to 35,000 clones listed, around 74% are singletons. Single viable CD3+CD4+CD8-CD45RO+ cells were sorted as the memory CD4+ T cells. The sample comprised memory CD4+ T cells from blood. The receptors shown here come from an adult in good health and CMV-seronegative. Some clones in this sample may be carry-over from other donors' samples.

The V call is TRBV7-9, the J call TRBJ2-1, with TRBD2 matching over 11 bases. Germline-derived CDR1 and CDR2 are SEHNR and FQNEAQ (reference sequence). With 8 bases clipped from V and 4 bases from J, the junction kept 13 bases outside the gene matches. The CDR3 has 17 amino acids. DNA for the CDR3: TGTGCCAGCCACGGGGTAGCGGGGGGGCCACGGTACAATGAGCAGTTCTTC. Its translation is CASHGVAGGPRYNEQFF.

The genes are TRBV28 and TRBJ1-5, with a tentative D call TRBD1 (6 bases). The CDR3 is made up of 18 amino acids. V was trimmed by 3 bases and J by 1 base, leaving 19 bases between them. CDR1 and CDR2 from the germline V gene are MDHEN and SYDVKM. The CDR3 DNA sequence: TGTGCCAGCAGTTTTGTAGGGTATGGGACAACCAGCAATCAGCCCCAGCATTTT. Residues: CASSFVGYGTTSNQPQHF.

The V gene is TRBV19, the J gene TRBJ1-5; 7 bases map to TRBD1. V trimming: 1 base; J trimming: 0 bases; junction bases outside the gene matches: 6. From germline, CDR1 is LNHDA and CDR2 SQIVND (reference sequence). This CDR3 has 17 amino acids. CDR3 DNA sequence: TGTGCCAGTAGTATAGGCTACAGGGGTAATAGCAATCAGCCCCAGCATTTT. Translated, it gives CASSIGYRGNSNQPQHF. The whole variable domain, filled in from reference TRBV19 and TRBJ1-5, reads DGGITQSPKYLFRKEGQNVTLSCEQNLNHDAMYWYRQDPGQGLRLIYYSQIVNDFQKGDIAEGYSVSREKKESFPLTVTSAQKNPTAFYLCASSIGYRGNSNQPQHFGDGTRLSIL.

This sequence joins TRBV4-3 and TRBJ1-4; possibly TRBD1 for D (5 bases). Trimming removed 0 bases at V and 0 bases at J, with 11 bases between. CDR1 is LGHNA and CDR2 is YSLEER in the germline V gene. The CDR3 has 17 residues. CDR3 bases: TGCGCCAGCAGCCAAGAGGGGCTCGTTACAACTAATGAAAAACTGTTTTTT. Translation: CASSQEGLVTTNEKLFF.

This clone has only one observation. The chain combines TRBV5-1 with TRBJ2-5; 7 positions match TRBD2. The V gene's germline CDR1 is SGHRS and CDR2 YFSETQ. CDR3 length: 17 amino acids. The V segment lost 0 bases and the J segment 2 bases; nucleotides outside the gene matches: 10. The CDR3 region has the DNA TGCGCCAGCAGCTTGGCCGGAGGCGGGGGATCGCAAGAGACCCAGTACTTC. Its protein is CASSLAGGGGSQETQYF.

Only one count was recorded for this clone. The chain links TRBV7-8 to TRBJ1-2, with D maybe TRBD1 (6 bases). The CDR3 totals 15 residues. Germline V gene sequence: CDR1 SGHVS, CDR2 FQNEAQ. V lost 1 base and J lost 6, with 15 bases in between. The DNA of the CDR3 is TGTGCCAGCAGCTTAGTAAGGGGGACCACTGATGGCTACACCTTC. This gives the protein CASSLVRGTTDGYTF.

The chain employs TRBV18 and TRBJ1-2; a weak D match, TRBD1 (5 bases). Germline V gene lookup returns CDR1 KGHSH and CDR2 LQKENI. Trimming took off 2 bases at V and 8 bases at J, with 12 bases between the two ends. The CDR3 runs 13 residues. CDR3 protein: CASSPEGWGGYTF. The CDR3 nucleotides are TGTGCCAGCTCACCAGAAGGTTGGGGGGGCTACACCTTC.

The CDR3 DNA reads as TGTGCCAGCAGCTCATCAGCGGGCGAAGCCTACAATGAGCAGTTCTTC. Protein sequence: CASSSSAGEAYNEQFF. The chain recombines TRBV11-2 with TRBJ2-1; maybe TRBD2 (6 bases). Trimming pared 4 bases from V and 2 bases from J, leaving 15 bases between. From germline, CDR1 is SGHAT and CDR2 FQNNGV. CDR3 length equals 16 residues. Using reference TRBV11-2 and TRBJ2-1 for the parts outside the CDR3, the full variable domain is EAGVAQSPRYKIIEKRQSVAFWCNPISGHATLYWYQQILGQGPKLLIQFQNNGVVDDSQLPKDRFSAERLKGVDSTLKIQPAKLEDSAVYLCASSSSAGEAYNEQFFGPGTRLTVL.

The V call is TRBV6-1, the J call TRBJ2-5; weak D call: TRBD2 (5 bases). This CDR3 is 15 amino acids long. V lost 6 bases, J lost 5 bases, and 19 bases lay in between. The V gene's germline CDR1 is MNHNS and CDR2 SASEGT. The CDR3 DNA reads as TGTGCCAGCAGCAAAAATGGGAACCCGGGGGAGACCCAGTACTTC. Translated: CASSKNGNPGETQYF.

The table lists this clone with a few counts. This chain connects TRBV2 to TRBJ1-5, with 8 nucleotides matching TRBD1. Unmatched junction bases numbered 2, after V lost 4 bases and J lost 9 bases. The CDR3 loop spans 12 amino acids. Germline V gives CDR1 SNHLY, CDR2 FYNNEI. This chain's CDR3 is CASSGDRPPQHF. The CDR3 bases are TGTGCCAGCAGTGGGGACAGGCCGCCCCAGCATTTT. The variable domain in full, completed from reference TRBV2 and TRBJ1-5, reads EPEVTQTPSHQVTQMGQEVILRCVPISNHLYFYWYRQILGQKVEFLVSFYNNEISEKSEIFDDQFSVERPDGSNFTLKIRSTKLEDSAMYFCASSGDRPPQHFGDGTRLSIL.